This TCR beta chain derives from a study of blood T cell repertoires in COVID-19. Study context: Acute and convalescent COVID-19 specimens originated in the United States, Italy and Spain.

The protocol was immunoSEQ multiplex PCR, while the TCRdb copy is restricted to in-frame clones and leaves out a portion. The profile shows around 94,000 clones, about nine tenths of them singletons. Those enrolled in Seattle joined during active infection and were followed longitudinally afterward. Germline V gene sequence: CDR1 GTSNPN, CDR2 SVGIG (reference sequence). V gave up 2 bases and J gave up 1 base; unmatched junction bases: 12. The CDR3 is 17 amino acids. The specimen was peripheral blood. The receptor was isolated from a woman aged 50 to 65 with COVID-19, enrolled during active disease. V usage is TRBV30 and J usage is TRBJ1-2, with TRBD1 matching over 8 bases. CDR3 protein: CAWSTSDRAYFNYGYTF. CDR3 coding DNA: TGTGCCTGGAGTACCTCGGACAGGGCCTATTTTAACTATGGCTACACCTTC.